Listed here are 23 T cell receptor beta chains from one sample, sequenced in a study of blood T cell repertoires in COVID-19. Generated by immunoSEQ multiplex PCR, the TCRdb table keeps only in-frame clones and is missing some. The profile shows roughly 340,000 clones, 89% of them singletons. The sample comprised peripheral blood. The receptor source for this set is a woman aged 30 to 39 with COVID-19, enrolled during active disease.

CDR3: CASSQTNTEAFF. CDR3 nucleotide sequence: TGCGCCAGCAGCCAGACTAACACTGAAGCTTTCTTT. The rearrangement links TRBV4-1 to TRBJ1-1; no clear D gene. Germline values: CDR1 MGHRA, CDR2 YSYEKL. Trimming took off 3 bases at V and 2 bases at J, with 4 bases between the two ends. The CDR3 runs to 12 residues.

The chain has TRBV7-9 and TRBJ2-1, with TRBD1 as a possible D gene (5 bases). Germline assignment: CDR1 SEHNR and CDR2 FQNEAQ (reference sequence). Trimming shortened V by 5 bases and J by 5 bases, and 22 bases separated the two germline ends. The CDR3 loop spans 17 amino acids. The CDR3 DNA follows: TGTGCCAGCAGCCCGCTTGGGGCGGACCGTGGGAACAATGAGCAGTTCTTC. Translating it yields CASSPLGADRGNNEQFF.

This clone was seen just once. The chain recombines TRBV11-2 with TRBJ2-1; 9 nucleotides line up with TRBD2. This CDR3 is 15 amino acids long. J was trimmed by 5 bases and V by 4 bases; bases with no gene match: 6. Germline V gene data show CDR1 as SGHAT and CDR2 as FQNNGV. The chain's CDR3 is CASSSPSGAHNEQFF. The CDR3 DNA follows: TGTGCCAGCAGCTCGCCTAGCGGGGCTCACAATGAGCAGTTCTTC.

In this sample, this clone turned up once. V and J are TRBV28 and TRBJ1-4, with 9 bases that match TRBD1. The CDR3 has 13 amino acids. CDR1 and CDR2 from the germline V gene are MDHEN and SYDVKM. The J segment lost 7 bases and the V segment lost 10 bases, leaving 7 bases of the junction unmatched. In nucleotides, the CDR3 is TGTGCCACCATGACAGGGGGGAGTGAAAAACTGTTTTTT. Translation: CATMTGGSEKLFF.

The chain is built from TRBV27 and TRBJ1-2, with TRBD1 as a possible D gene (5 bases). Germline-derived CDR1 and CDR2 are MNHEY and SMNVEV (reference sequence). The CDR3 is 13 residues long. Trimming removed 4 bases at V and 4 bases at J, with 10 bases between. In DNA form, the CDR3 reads TGTGCCAGCAGTTCGGACAAACTCTATGGCTACACCTTC. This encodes CASSSDKLYGYTF.

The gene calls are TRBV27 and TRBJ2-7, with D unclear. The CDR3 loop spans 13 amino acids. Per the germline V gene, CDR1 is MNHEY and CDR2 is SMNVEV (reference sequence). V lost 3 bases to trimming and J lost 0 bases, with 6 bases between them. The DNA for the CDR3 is TGTGCCAGCAGTTTTAGAACCTCCTACGAGCAGTACTTC. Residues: CASSFRTSYEQYF.

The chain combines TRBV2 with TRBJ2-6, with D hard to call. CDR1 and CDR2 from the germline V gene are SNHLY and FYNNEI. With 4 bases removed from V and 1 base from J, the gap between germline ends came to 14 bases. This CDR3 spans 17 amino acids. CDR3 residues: CASSAGRIQSGANVLTF. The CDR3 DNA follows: TGTGCCAGCAGTGCAGGCCGCATCCAATCTGGGGCCAACGTCCTGACTTTC.

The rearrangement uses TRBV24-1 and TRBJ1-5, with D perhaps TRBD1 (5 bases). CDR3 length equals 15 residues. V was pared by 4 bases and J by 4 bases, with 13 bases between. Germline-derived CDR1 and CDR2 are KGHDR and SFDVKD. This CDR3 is CATSESDSFNQPQHF. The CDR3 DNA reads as TGTGCCACCAGTGAATCAGACAGTTTTAATCAGCCCCAGCATTTT.

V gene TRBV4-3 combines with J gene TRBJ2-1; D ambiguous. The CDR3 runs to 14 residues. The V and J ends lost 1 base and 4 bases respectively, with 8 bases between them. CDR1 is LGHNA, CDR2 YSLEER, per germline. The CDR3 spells CASSQVASYNEQFF. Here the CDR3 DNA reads TGCGCCAGCAGCCAAGTGGCCAGTTACAATGAGCAGTTCTTC.

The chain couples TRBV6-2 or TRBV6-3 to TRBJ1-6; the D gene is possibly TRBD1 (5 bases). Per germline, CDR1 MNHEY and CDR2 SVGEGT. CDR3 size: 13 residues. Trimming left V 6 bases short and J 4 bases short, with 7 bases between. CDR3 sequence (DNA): TGTGCCAGCAGCGGACATTATAATTCACCCCTCCACTTT. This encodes CASSGHYNSPLHF.

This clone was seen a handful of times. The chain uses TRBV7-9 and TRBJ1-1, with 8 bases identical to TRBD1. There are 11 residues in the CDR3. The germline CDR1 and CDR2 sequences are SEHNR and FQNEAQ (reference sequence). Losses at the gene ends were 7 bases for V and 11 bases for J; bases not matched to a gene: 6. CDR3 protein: CASMQGAQAFF. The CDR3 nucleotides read TGTGCCAGCATGCAGGGGGCGCAGGCTTTCTTT.

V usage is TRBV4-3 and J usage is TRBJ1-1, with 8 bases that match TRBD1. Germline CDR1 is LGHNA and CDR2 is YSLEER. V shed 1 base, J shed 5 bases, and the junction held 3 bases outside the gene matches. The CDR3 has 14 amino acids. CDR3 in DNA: TGCGCCAGCAGCCAAGGGACAGGGAAGACTGAAGCTTTCTTT. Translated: CASSQGTGKTEAFF.

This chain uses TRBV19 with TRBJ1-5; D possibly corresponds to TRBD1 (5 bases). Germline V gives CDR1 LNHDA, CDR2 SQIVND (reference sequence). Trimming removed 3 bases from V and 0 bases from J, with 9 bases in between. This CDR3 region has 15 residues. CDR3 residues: CASSMGPYSNQPQHF. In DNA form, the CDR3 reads TGTGCCAGTAGTATGGGGCCCTATAGCAATCAGCCCCAGCATTTT.

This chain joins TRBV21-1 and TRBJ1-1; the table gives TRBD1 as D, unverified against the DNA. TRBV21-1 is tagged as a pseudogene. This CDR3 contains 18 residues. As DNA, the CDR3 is TGTGCCAGCAGCAAGCATCCTGCAGGGGATACTATGAACACTGAAGCTTTCTTT. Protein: CASSKHPAGDTMNTEAFF.

The CDR3 region is CASSWGPGAPAGEQFF. CDR3 bases: TGTGCCAGCAGTTGGGGCCCGGGAGCCCCGGCCGGGGAGCAGTTCTTC. This chain joins TRBV6-2 or TRBV6-3 and TRBJ2-1, with D possibly TRBD2 on 6 matching bases. V was shortened by 4 bases and J by 10 bases, with 23 bases between the two germline ends. The CDR3 contains 16 residues. CDR1 and CDR2 from the germline V gene are MNHEY and SVGEGT.

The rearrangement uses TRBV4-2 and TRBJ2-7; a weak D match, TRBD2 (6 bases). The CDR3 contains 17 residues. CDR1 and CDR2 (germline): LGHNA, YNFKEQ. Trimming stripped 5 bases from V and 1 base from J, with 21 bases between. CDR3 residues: CASSGEPWTTSSYEQYV. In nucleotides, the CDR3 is TGTGCCAGCAGCGGTGAACCCTGGACTACTTCATCCTACGAGCAGTACGTC.

The CDR3 sequence is CASSEKGRKAGELFF. The CDR3 DNA sequence: TGTGCCAGCAGTGAAAAGGGGCGGAAAGCCGGGGAGCTGTTTTTT. J is TRBJ2-2 and V is TRBV2; TRBD1 is a possible D gene (5 bases). Germline V gene lookup returns CDR1 SNHLY and CDR2 FYNNEI. V was pared by 2 bases and J by 6 bases, with 13 bases between. This CDR3 is built from 15 residues. The variable domain in full, with the rest retrieved from reference TRBV2 and TRBJ2-2, is EPEVTQTPSHQVTQMGQEVILRCVPISNHLYFYWYRQILGQKVEFLVSFYNNEISEKSEIFDDQFSVERPDGSNFTLKIRSTKLEDSAMYFCASSEKGRKAGELFFGEGSRLTVL.

As DNA, the CDR3 is TGTGCCAGCAGCTTGGCCCGGGGTCCCAATCAGCCCCAGCATTTT. Amino acids: CASSLARGPNQPQHF. The gene calls are TRBV5-8 and TRBJ1-5; no reliable D call. V dropped 0 bases and J dropped 3 bases, with 10 bases sitting between them. In germline, CDR1 is SGHTS, CDR2 YDEGEE. The CDR3 extends over 15 amino acids.

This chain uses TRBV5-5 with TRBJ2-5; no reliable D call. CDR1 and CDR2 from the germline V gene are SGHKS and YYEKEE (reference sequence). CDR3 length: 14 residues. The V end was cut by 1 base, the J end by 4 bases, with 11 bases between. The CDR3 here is CASSLISSGETQYF. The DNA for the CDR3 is TGTGCCAGCAGCTTGATATCTTCGGGAGAGACCCAGTACTTC.

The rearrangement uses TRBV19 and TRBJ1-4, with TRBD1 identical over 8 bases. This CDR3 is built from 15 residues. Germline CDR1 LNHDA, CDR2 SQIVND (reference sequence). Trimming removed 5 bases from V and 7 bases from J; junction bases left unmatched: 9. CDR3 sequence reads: CASSLLRGRGEKLFF. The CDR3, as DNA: TGTGCCAGTAGTCTTCTCAGGGGGCGAGGTGAAAAACTGTTTTTT.

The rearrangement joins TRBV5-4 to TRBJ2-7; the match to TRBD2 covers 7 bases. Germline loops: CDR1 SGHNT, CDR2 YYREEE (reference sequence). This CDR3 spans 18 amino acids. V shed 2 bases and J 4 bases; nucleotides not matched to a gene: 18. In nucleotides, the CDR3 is TGTGCCAGCAGCTTTAAATTGAGGGAGGGCTTAGAAGCGTACGAGCAGTACGTC. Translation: CASSFKLREGLEAYEQYV.

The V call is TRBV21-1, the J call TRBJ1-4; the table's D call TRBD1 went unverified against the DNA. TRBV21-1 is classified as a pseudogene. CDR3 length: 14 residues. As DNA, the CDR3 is TGTGCCAGCAGCAAGGGGGCAGATTCTGAAAAACTGTTTTTT. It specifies CASSKGADSEKLFF.

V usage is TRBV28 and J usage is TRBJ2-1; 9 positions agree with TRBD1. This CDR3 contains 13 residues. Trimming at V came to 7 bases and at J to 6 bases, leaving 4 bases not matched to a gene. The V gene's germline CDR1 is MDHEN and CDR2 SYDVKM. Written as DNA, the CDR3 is TGTGCCAGCAACCGGGACAGGGTCAATGAGCAGTTCTTC. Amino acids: CASNRDRVNEQFF.